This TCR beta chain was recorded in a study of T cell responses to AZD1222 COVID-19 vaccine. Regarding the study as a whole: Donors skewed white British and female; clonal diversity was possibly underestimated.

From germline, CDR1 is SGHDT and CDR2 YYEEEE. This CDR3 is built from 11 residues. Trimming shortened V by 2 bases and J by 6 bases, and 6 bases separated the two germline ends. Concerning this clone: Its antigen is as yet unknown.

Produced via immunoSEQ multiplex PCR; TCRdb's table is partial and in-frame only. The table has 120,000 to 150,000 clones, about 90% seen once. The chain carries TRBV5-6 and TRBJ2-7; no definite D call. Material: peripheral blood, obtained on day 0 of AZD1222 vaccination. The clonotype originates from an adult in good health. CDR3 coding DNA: TGTGCCAGCAGCTTCGTGGGCGAGCAGTACTTC. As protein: CASSFVGEQYF.